The 23 T cell receptor beta chains reported below all come from one sample, sequenced in a study of blood T cell repertoires in COVID-19. Assay: immunoSEQ multiplex PCR; the TCRdb copy retains only in-frame clones and omits some. The table includes 200,000 to 300,000 clones, around 90% detected once. The sequencing input was peripheral blood. These receptors were obtained from a human donor in a cohort sampled during active COVID-19.

In this sample, this clone turned up once. The V gene is TRBV10-3, the J gene TRBJ2-7; 10 bases are shared with TRBD1. The CDR3 consists of 12 residues. Looked up from germline, CDR1 is ENHRY and CDR2 is SYGVKD. V shed 10 bases and J 3 bases; nucleotides not matched to a gene: 3. CDR3 loop: CATGQGDYEQYF. The CDR3 nucleotides are TGTGCCACAGGACAGGGGGACTACGAGCAGTACTTC.

As for this clone: The sample has other DNA sequences that encode this CDR3 too. This sequence joins TRBV28 and TRBJ2-7; 9 bases fit TRBD1. Trimming took 5 bases from V and 0 from J; bases not matched to a gene: 2. The CDR3 runs 14 residues. Per germline, CDR1 MDHEN and CDR2 SYDVKM. CDR3 region: CASSTGGTSYEQYF. The DNA for the CDR3 is TGTGCCAGCAGTACAGGGGGCACCTCCTACGAGCAGTACTTC.

The chain is built from TRBV7-9 and TRBJ2-7; D is ambiguous. V dropped 3 bases and J dropped 8 bases, with 8 bases sitting between them. Germline CDR1 SEHNR, CDR2 FQNEAQ (reference sequence). There are 11 residues in the CDR3. The CDR3 protein is CASSFESKQYF. Written as DNA, the CDR3 is TGTGCCAGCAGCTTCGAATCTAAGCAGTACTTC. Variable domain in full (rest from reference TRBV7-9 and TRBJ2-7): DTGVSQNPRHKITKRGQNVTFRCDPISEHNRLYWYRQTLGQGPEFLTYFQNEAQLEKSRLLSDRFSAERPKGSFSTLEIQRTEQGDSAMYLCASSFESKQYFGPGTRLTVT.

The chain joins TRBV19 to TRBJ1-3; a possible D gene is TRBD1 (5 bases). Germline loops: CDR1 LNHDA, CDR2 SQIVND (reference sequence). The CDR3 is 17 residues long. V was trimmed by 5 bases and J by 0 bases, leaving 17 bases between them. The CDR3 sequence is CASSLSRQYYSGNTIYF. DNA of the CDR3: TGTGCCAGTAGTCTCTCCCGACAGTACTACTCTGGAAACACCATATATTTT.

The chain links TRBV25-1 to TRBJ2-5; D is possibly TRBD2 (5 bases). The CDR3 loop spans 14 amino acids. Deletions cut 4 bases from V and 4 bases from J, with 13 bases between. Germline loops: CDR1 MGHDK, CDR2 SYGVNS. The CDR3 DNA reads TGTGCCAGCAGTGTGAGGGTGTGGGGAGAGACCCAGTACTTC. It yields the protein CASSVRVWGETQYF.

The genes are TRBV6-2 or TRBV6-3 and TRBJ2-7; 13 bases are shared with TRBD2. Germline values: CDR1 MNHEY, CDR2 SVGEGT. J gave up 3 bases and V 6 bases, and 11 bases lay outside the gene matches. This CDR3 comprises 17 residues. CDR3 loop: CASSSPTSGRGNYEQYF. The CDR3 DNA follows: TGTGCCAGCAGCTCTCCTACTAGCGGGAGGGGCAACTACGAGCAGTACTTC.

The gene calls are TRBV6-5 and TRBJ1-3, with D perhaps matching TRBD1 (6 bases). The germline CDR1 and CDR2 sequences are MNHEY and SVGAGI. V lost 3 bases, J lost 3 bases, and 15 bases lay in between. The CDR3 extends over 16 amino acids. CDR3 sequence: CASSYAAQGIGNTIYF. CDR3 in DNA: TGTGCCAGCAGTTATGCCGCCCAGGGGATTGGAAACACCATATATTTT.

This chain links TRBV6-5 with TRBJ1-5; no clear D. This CDR3 has 14 residues. CDR1 and CDR2 from the germline V gene are MNHEY and SVGAGI. The V end lost 5 bases, the J end lost 4 bases, and 12 bases lay between the germline ends. Here the CDR3 reads CASSKVIANQPQHF. The DNA for the CDR3 is TGTGCCAGCAGTAAGGTTATAGCAAATCAGCCCCAGCATTTT.

The rearrangement links TRBV4-3 to TRBJ2-7; 12 nucleotides agree with TRBD1. The germline gives CDR1 LGHNA, CDR2 YSLEER. Trimming at V came to 2 bases and at J to 2 bases, leaving 7 bases not matched to a gene. The CDR3 length is 17 residues. The CDR3 DNA sequence: TGCGCCAGCAGCCAAAACCCAGGGACAGGGGGCGCCTACGAGCAGTACTTC. Protein: CASSQNPGTGGAYEQYF.

The CDR3 bases are TGTGCCAGCAGCGTATACGGGGGACAAGAGACCCAGTACTTC. It is translated as CASSVYGGQETQYF. V and J are TRBV9 and TRBJ2-5, with a weak D call TRBD2 (6 bases). The CDR3 has 14 amino acids. Trimming pared 1 base from V and 2 bases from J, leaving 9 bases between. The V gene's germline CDR1 is SGDLS and CDR2 YYNGEE.

As for this clone: The sample contains more than one DNA sequence encoding this CDR3. The chain recombines TRBV28 with TRBJ2-7; tentative D call: TRBD1 (5 bases). The ends were cut back, 2 bases at V and 3 bases at J, with 11 bases in the middle. Germline V gene sequence: CDR1 MDHEN, CDR2 SYDVKM. This CDR3 has 14 amino acids. DNA of the CDR3: TGTGCCAGCAGTTTAGGTACAGGCGGCTACGAGCAGTACTTC. It yields the protein CASSLGTGGYEQYF.

The genes are TRBV4-3 and TRBJ1-6; TRBD1 aligns across 8 bases. The CDR3 consists of 16 residues. The V gene's germline CDR1 is LGHNA and CDR2 YSLEER. After removal of 1 base from V and 5 bases from J, the junction contained 4 bases not matched to a gene. CDR3 DNA sequence: TGCGCCAGCAGCCAAGCCCCGACAGGGGATAATTCACCCCTCCACTTT. Translated, it gives CASSQAPTGDNSPLHF.

The chain couples TRBV7-2 to TRBJ1-1, with 9 bases lining up with TRBD1. The CDR3 totals 15 residues. The junction had 5 bases not matched to a gene; V was cut back by 1 base and J by 5 bases. The germline V gene has CDR1 SGHTA and CDR2 FQGNSA. The CDR3 region has the DNA TGTGCCAGCAGCTTAGGAACAGGGGGCCGGACTGAAGCTTTCTTT. This sequence encodes CASSLGTGGRTEAFF.

The chain couples TRBV7-2 to TRBJ1-6, with D unclear. The V gene lost 1 base and the J gene lost 7 bases, with 11 bases spanning the gap. Germline V gives CDR1 SGHTA, CDR2 FQGNSA. The CDR3 loop spans 15 amino acids. Here the CDR3 reads CASSLGPAQNSPLHF. CDR3 coding DNA: TGTGCCAGCAGCTTAGGGCCAGCGCAGAATTCACCCCTCCACTTT.

The chain employs TRBV3-1 (or the pseudogene TRBV3-2) and TRBJ1-1, with TRBD1 as a possible D gene (6 bases). Trimming pared 1 base from V and 6 bases from J, leaving 9 bases between. Looked up from germline, CDR1 is LGHDT and CDR2 is YNNKEL (reference sequence). The CDR3 loop spans 13 amino acids. The CDR3: CASSQVAGAEAFF. The CDR3 DNA reads as TGTGCCAGCAGCCAAGTGGCAGGGGCTGAAGCTTTCTTT.

This chain uses TRBV27 with TRBJ1-4; no reliable D call. Looked up from germline, CDR1 is MNHEY and CDR2 is SMNVEV (reference sequence). Trimming removed 0 bases at V and 7 bases at J, with 12 bases between. This CDR3 contains 15 residues. The CDR3 here is CASSLSRGIGEKLFF. CDR3 nucleotides: TGTGCCAGCAGTTTATCACGCGGGATTGGTGAAAAACTGTTTTTT.

This clone appeared a single time. The chain couples TRBV18 to TRBJ2-7; 11 nucleotides line up with TRBD1. CDR3 size: 15 residues. J gave up 3 bases and V 3 bases, and 4 bases lay outside the gene matches. The germline gives CDR1 KGHSH, CDR2 LQKENI. CDR3 loop: CASSPPGQGDYEQYF. The CDR3 DNA reads as TGTGCCAGCTCACCGCCGGGACAGGGGGACTACGAGCAGTACTTC.

The rearrangement uses TRBV5-6 and TRBJ1-2; no firm D call. This CDR3 region has 12 residues. Germline V gene lookup returns CDR1 SGHDT and CDR2 YYEEEE. V was shortened by 3 bases and J by 7 bases, with 10 bases between the two germline ends. CDR3 region: CASSSPRGGYTF. The CDR3 DNA is TGTGCCAGCAGCTCACCGAGAGGTGGCTACACCTTC.

The chain has TRBV9 and TRBJ2-7, with 8 bases identical to TRBD1. The junction had 8 bases not matched to a gene; V was cut back by 3 bases and J by 9 bases. Germline V lookup: CDR1 SGDLS, CDR2 YYNGEE. CDR3 length: 13 residues. In DNA form, the CDR3 reads TGTGCCAGCAGCGCCGGACAGGGATCGGGGCAGTACTTC. This gives the protein CASSAGQGSGQYF.

V and J are TRBV10-1 and TRBJ2-7, with a tentative D call TRBD1 (7 bases). CDR1 is WNHNN, CDR2 SYGVQD, per germline (reference sequence). Trimming took off 2 bases at V and 4 bases at J, with 15 bases between the two ends. CDR3 length: 15 residues. The CDR3 DNA is TGCGCCAGCAGTGAGGCTCAGGGGGGACCTTACGAGCAGTACTTC. It translates to CASSEAQGGPYEQYF.

CDR3 nucleotides: TGTGCCAGCAGTTTATGGGAGCGAACAGATACGCAGTATTTT. This translates into CASSLWERTDTQYF. J is TRBJ2-3 and V is TRBV27, with D perhaps matching TRBD2 (5 bases). Trimming shortened V by 1 base and J by 3 bases, and 8 bases separated the two germline ends. This CDR3 contains 14 residues. The V gene's germline CDR1 is MNHEY and CDR2 SMNVEV (reference sequence).

The chain links TRBV7-6 to TRBJ1-3; unclear D gene. The CDR3 is made up of 17 amino acids. V dropped 1 base and J dropped 0 bases, with 13 bases sitting between them. Germline loops: CDR1 SGHVS, CDR2 FNYEAQ. The CDR3 region is CASSLGGATPSGNTIYF. CDR3 coding DNA: TGTGCCAGCAGCTTAGGGGGAGCTACGCCCTCTGGAAACACCATATATTTT.

V is TRBV6-5 and J is TRBJ1-6; the match to TRBD1 covers 8 bases. Trimming at V came to 3 bases and at J to 10 bases, leaving 5 bases not matched to a gene. The CDR3 length is 14 residues. In germline, CDR1 is MNHEY, CDR2 SVGAGI. The CDR3 bases are TGTGCCAGCAGTTATGGACAGGGAGGGTCACCCCTCCACTTT. This codes for CASSYGQGGSPLHF.